Listed below are T cell receptor beta chains from one sample, sequenced in a study of T cells in Graves' hyperthyroidism and ophthalmopathy. TCRdb reprocessed the multiplex PCR reads via MiXCR and lists one record per CDR3 protein. Among a few hundred thousand distinct CDR3 sequences listed, around a sixth were seen once. Sample: blood. These receptor sequences come from a woman between 18 and 30 years old with Graves' hyperthyroidism that later progressed to Graves' ophthalmopathy. The CDR3 runs from the conserved cysteine through the conserved F or W.

>15|TRBV29-1
CSFPLTGGVYNEQFF
>14|TRBV5-1
CASSSGTENTEAFF
>18|TRBV5-1
CASSARGGLADSYNEQFF
>15|TRBV29-1
CSVEDLTGRKYEQYF
>13|TRBV19
CASSEGASYEQYF
>13|TRBV6-1
CASSKDLDYGYTF
>13|TRBV29-1
CSVGQGVGGELFF
>14|TRBV15
CATGTNRQDNEQFF
>15|TRBV7-2
CASSLGGIGKNIQYF
>14|TRBV7-9
CASSLRQSGNTIYF
>15|TRBV6-1
CASSEDEGGPYEQYF
>15|TRBV24-1
CATSVRGARTDTQYF
>17|TRBV16
CASSLPRVQSFSYEQYF
>15|TRBV5-1
CASSIRDRGTGELFF
>15|TRBV9
CASSVSGGAFNEQFF